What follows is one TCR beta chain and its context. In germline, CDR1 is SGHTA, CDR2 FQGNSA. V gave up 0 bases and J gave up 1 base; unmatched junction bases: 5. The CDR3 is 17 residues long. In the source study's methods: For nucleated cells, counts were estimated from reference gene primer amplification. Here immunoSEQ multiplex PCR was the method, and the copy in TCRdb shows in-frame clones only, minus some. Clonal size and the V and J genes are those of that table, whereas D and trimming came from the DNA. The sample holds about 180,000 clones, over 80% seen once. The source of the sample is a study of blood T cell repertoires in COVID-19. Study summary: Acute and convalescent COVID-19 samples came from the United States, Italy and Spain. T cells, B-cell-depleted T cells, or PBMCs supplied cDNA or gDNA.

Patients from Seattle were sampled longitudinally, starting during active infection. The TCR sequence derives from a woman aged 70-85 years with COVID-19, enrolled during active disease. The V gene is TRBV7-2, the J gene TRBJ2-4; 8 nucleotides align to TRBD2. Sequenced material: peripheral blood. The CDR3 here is CASSLAGASGAKNIQYF. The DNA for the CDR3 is TGTGCCAGCAGCTTAGCCGGGGCTAGCGGGGCCAAAAACATTCAGTACTTC.